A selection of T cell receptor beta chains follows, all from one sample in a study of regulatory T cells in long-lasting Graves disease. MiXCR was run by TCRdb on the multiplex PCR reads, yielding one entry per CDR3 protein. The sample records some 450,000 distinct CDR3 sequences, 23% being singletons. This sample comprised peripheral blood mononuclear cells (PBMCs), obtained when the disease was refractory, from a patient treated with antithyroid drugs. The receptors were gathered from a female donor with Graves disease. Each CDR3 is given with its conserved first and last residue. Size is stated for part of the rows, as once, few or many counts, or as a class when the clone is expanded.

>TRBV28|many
CASSMTGPTYEQYF
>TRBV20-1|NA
CSARDRAQGTGELFF
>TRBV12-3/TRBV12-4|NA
CASTGDGGGGYTF
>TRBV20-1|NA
CSAGGVALYQETQYF
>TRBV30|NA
CAWTEGGNTIYF
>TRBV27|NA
CASNQPGGSYEQYF
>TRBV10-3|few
CAITGVEVNTEAFF
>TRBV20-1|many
CSAVAGIPYTF
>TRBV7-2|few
CASSLGGADGYTF
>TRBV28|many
CASRLSGGGGTGELFF
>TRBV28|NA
CAGSHANRGNEQFF
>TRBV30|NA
CVGGASYEQYF
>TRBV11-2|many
CASSLVWYEQYF
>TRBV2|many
CASLGGSQNTEAFF
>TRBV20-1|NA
CSAGAGGHQETQYF
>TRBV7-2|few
CASSLAVRLASYEQYF
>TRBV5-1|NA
CASSLGPYHKQYF
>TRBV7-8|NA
CASSADTANTGELFF
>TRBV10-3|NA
CAIRGLAGTPYEQYF
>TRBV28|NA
CASKEGVDNSPLHF
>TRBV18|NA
CASSPSGSDYEQYF
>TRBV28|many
CASSFPLAGGGGDTQYF
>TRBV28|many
CASGITGTGVLGAFF
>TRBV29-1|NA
CSAERQGGGYGYTF
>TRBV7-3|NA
CASSFSGRARSEQFF
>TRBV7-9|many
CASSSPAGTAPYEQYF
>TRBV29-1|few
CSTYKGGTEAFF
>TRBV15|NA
CATSREVAGGGDTQYF
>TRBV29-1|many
CSVNLRLAGEQYF
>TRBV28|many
CASSLPRRGRGEKLFF
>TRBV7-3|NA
CASSLTPQGGKNIQYF
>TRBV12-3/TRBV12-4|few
CASSFRRFGYEQYF
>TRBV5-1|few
CASSLLKLADPPEQYF
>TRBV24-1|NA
CATSDYRDTSGTQYF
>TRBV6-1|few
CASTRLVGYEQYF
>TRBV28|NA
CASTTVGALSEQYF
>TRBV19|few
CASSNSLGRNQETQYF
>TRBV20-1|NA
CSARDGTLNTEAFF
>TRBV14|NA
CASSQGPTDYEQYF
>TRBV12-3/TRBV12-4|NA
CASSFSRFYEQYF
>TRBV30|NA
CAWTPLSGTGELFF
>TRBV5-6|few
CASSPAGSNQPQHF
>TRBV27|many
CASRTGIHGELFF
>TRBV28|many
CASRLRVTGELFF
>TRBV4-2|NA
CASSQGGGTSNEKLFF
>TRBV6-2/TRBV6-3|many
CASSYGHPGDSGANVLTF